The 26 T cell receptor beta chains listed next were all sequenced from one sample in a study of Graves' ophthalmopathy and Graves' hyperthyroidism. Amplification of TCR beta CDR3 regions used RNA transcripts. RT-PCR was first run with HTBI primers, then multiplex PCR in a second round. Using its own MiXCR run on the multiplex PCR reads, TCRdb lists one record per CDR3 protein. Here the sample spans some 170,000 distinct CDR3 sequences, around two fifths being singletons. The sequenced sample was peripheral blood. The receptors derive from a man aged 25-45 years with Graves' ophthalmopathy.

This clonotype was picked up many times. The chain couples TRBV30 to TRBJ1-1; TRBD1 might be the D (5 bases). This CDR3 has 15 amino acids. V was trimmed by 5 bases and J by 0 bases, leaving 16 bases between them. Germline CDR1 reads GTSNPN; CDR2 reads SVGIG (reference sequence). The CDR3 region is CAWQGLFPMNTEAFF. The CDR3 coding sequence is TGTGCCTGGCAGGGTCTTTTCCCCATGAACACTGAAGCTTTCTTT.

J is TRBJ2-7 and V is TRBV28; D perhaps matches TRBD1 (6 bases). CDR1 and CDR2 from the germline V gene are MDHEN and SYDVKM. The germline V and J ends were trimmed by 4 bases and 2 bases, with 12 bases remaining between them. CDR3 length: 14 amino acids. CDR3 DNA sequence: TGTGCCAGCAGTTCCCAGGGGTCCCCCTACGAGCAGTACTTC. This sequence encodes CASSSQGSPYEQYF.

V usage is TRBV28 and J usage is TRBJ1-1, with D tentatively TRBD1 (5 bases). V was pared by 6 bases and J by 1 base, with 15 bases between. The CDR3 has 15 residues. The germline gives CDR1 MDHEN, CDR2 SYDVKM. CDR3 in DNA: TGTGCCAGCAGATCCACTGGGACGGCGAACACTGAAGCTTTCTTT. Translated, it gives CASRSTGTANTEAFF.

This clonotype was recorded many times. V is TRBV3-1 and J is TRBJ1-1; D remains unclear. The CDR3 length is 11 residues. The germline V and J ends were trimmed by 8 bases and 7 bases, with 11 bases remaining between them. Germline V gives CDR1 LGHDT, CDR2 YNNKEL (reference sequence). The CDR3 loop is CASGEWNEAFF. CDR3 nucleotides: TGTGCCAGCGGCGAGTGGAATGAAGCTTTCTTT.

This sequence joins TRBV30 and TRBJ1-2; TRBD1 agrees at 7 bases. Germline CDR1 and CDR2: GTSNPN and SVGIG (reference sequence). V dropped 4 bases and J dropped 5; count of bases not matched to a gene: 10. The CDR3 contains 14 residues. The CDR3 nucleotides read TGTGCCTGGATTTATGGAGGGGGCTCGTATGGCTACACCTTC. The encoded protein is CAWIYGGGSYGYTF.

This clonotype was seen at least ten times. This sequence may be a read error, since a much larger clone differs from it by one base. The genes are TRBV12-3 or TRBV12-4 and TRBJ2-5; D is unresolved. Trimming removed 3 bases at V and 1 base at J, with 6 bases between. The CDR3 runs 13 residues. The CDR3 reads CASSFSVQETQYF. The DNA of the CDR3 is TGTGCCAGCAGTTTTTCGGTCCAAGAGACCCAGTACTTC.

This clonotype was recorded at least ten times. CDR3 region: CASSLVSPNTEAFF. The CDR3 region has the DNA TGTGCCAGCAGTCTAGTCAGCCCGAACACTGAAGCTTTCTTT. This sequence joins TRBV2 and TRBJ1-1; D not resolved. This CDR3 is built from 14 residues. Per germline, CDR1 SNHLY and CDR2 FYNNEI. The V gene lost 5 bases and the J gene lost 1 base, with 11 bases spanning the gap.

This clonotype showed up many times. The CDR3 loop is CASGPGRGQNIQYF. DNA for the CDR3: TGTGCCAGTGGACCGGGCCGGGGCCAAAACATTCAGTACTTC. The gene calls are TRBV28 and TRBJ2-4; D is possibly TRBD1 or TRBD2 (5 bases each). Trimming removed 9 bases from V and 5 bases from J, with 17 bases in between. The CDR3 extends over 14 amino acids. Germline lookup yields CDR1 MDHEN and CDR2 SYDVKM.

The genes are TRBV14 and TRBJ2-5; 9 nucleotides match TRBD2. This CDR3 has 17 amino acids. V lost 3 bases and J lost 1; bases outside the gene matches: 9. Germline CDR1 reads SGHDN; CDR2 reads FVKESK. The CDR3 is CASSQRTGTSLQETQYF. As DNA, the CDR3 is TGTGCCAGCAGCCAGAGAACCGGGACTAGCCTCCAAGAGACCCAGTACTTC.

The rearrangement links TRBV10-3 to TRBJ2-2; 11 bases align to TRBD2. V gave up 4 bases and J gave up 4 bases; unmatched junction bases: 8. Germline-derived CDR1 and CDR2 are ENHRY and SYGVKD. The CDR3 length is 17 residues. CDR3 sequence reads: CAISGTSGSFFTGELFF. Written as DNA, the CDR3 is TGTGCCATCAGTGGAACTAGCGGGAGCTTCTTCACCGGGGAGCTGTTTTTT.

This clonotype was picked up many times. The CDR3 DNA reads as TGTGCCAGCAGCTACGGGAGAGTAGACGAGCAGTACTTC. Protein: CASSYGRVDEQYF. V is TRBV6-2 or TRBV6-3 and J is TRBJ2-7; tentative D call: TRBD2 (6 bases). The CDR3 is 13 residues long. Trimming cost V 6 bases and J 5 bases, with 14 bases left between them. Germline-derived CDR1 and CDR2 are MNHEY and SVGEGT.

The genes are TRBV2 and TRBJ1-1; unclear D gene. V was shortened by 1 base and J by 8 bases, with 8 bases between the two germline ends. Per the germline V gene, CDR1 is SNHLY and CDR2 is FYNNEI. The CDR3 contains 12 residues. CDR3 residues: CASSEETVEAFF. The DNA of the CDR3 is TGTGCCAGCAGTGAAGAGACGGTGGAAGCTTTCTTT.

The gene calls are TRBV7-2 and TRBJ1-6; tentative D call: TRBD1 (6 bases). The CDR3 is 16 amino acids. In germline, CDR1 is SGHTA, CDR2 FQGNSA. V shed 5 bases and J shed 4 bases, with 15 bases lying between them. The CDR3 nucleotides are TGTGCCAGCAGCCCGCACGGGGGCTGGTATAATTCACCCCTCCACTTT. Encoded protein: CASSPHGGWYNSPLHF. Full variable domain (missing parts from reference TRBV7-2 and TRBJ1-6): GAGVSQSPSNKVTEKGKDVELRCDPISGHTALYWYRQSLGQGLEFLIYFQGNSAPDKSGLPSDRFSAERTGGSVSTLTIQRTQQEDSAVYLCASSPHGGWYNSPLHFGNGTRLTVT.

CDR3 loop: CASSWDEGNYEQYF. The CDR3 nucleotides read TGTGCCAGCAGTTGGGATGAGGGGAACTACGAGCAGTACTTC. V is TRBV27 and J is TRBJ2-7, with D perhaps TRBD1 or TRBD2 (5 bases each). V dropped 4 bases and J dropped 3 bases, with 13 bases sitting between them. This CDR3 has 14 amino acids. The germline gives CDR1 MNHEY, CDR2 SMNVEV (reference sequence).

There are many counts of this clonotype. This sequence joins TRBV11-2 and TRBJ1-1; weak D call: TRBD1 (6 bases). The V gene lost 7 bases and the J gene lost 8 bases, with 14 bases spanning the gap. Germline V gene data show CDR1 as SGHAT and CDR2 as FQNNGV. The CDR3 spans 12 residues. CDR3 DNA: TGTGCCAGCATGGGGGGGCTCCCAGAAGCTTTCTTT. It yields the protein CASMGGLPEAFF.

This clonotype was recorded many times. V usage is TRBV18 and J usage is TRBJ2-5; the match to TRBD2 covers 7 bases. V gave up 2 bases and J gave up 2 bases; unmatched junction bases: 5. This CDR3 contains 15 residues. Germline V gene lookup returns CDR1 KGHSH and CDR2 LQKENI. DNA of the CDR3: TGTGCCAGCTCACCAAGTCAAGCGGGGCAAGAGACCCAGTACTTC. This codes for CASSPSQAGQETQYF.

The chain recombines TRBV6-2 or TRBV6-3 with TRBJ1-1; D is undetermined. CDR3 length: 14 amino acids. V gave up 2 bases and J gave up 0 bases, with 7 bases separating them. Germline V lookup: CDR1 MNHEY, CDR2 SVGEGT. The CDR3 spells CASSYAVLNTEAFF. As DNA, the CDR3 is TGTGCCAGCAGTTACGCAGTACTGAACACTGAAGCTTTCTTT.

The rearrangement uses TRBV7-3 and TRBJ2-7; D possibly matches TRBD1 or TRBD2 (7 bases each). With 6 bases removed from V and 9 bases from J, the gap between germline ends came to 24 bases. Germline-derived CDR1 and CDR2 are SGHTA and FQGTGA. This CDR3 has 15 residues. In DNA, the CDR3 is TGTGCCAGCAGTACATCGACAGGGAGGGAGGTAGTGCAGTACTTC. It specifies CASSTSTGREVVQYF.

The sample holds many counts of this clonotype. The rearrangement joins TRBV28 to TRBJ1-1; D is ambiguous. V dropped 7 bases and J dropped 4 bases, with 7 bases sitting between them. Germline CDR1 MDHEN, CDR2 SYDVKM. The CDR3 runs 11 residues. The CDR3, as DNA: TGTGCCAGCACCTGGGGCACTGAAGCTTTCTTT. Translating gives CASTWGTEAFF.

This chain joins TRBV12-3 or TRBV12-4 and TRBJ1-1; D gene uncertain. The CDR3 consists of 14 residues. The V end was cut by 4 bases, the J end by 3 bases, with 12 bases between. CDR3 DNA sequence: TGTGCCAGCAGTTACGGGAACAGCTACACTGAAGCTTTCTTT. It codes for CASSYGNSYTEAFF.

In its sample, this clonotype was seen many times. The CDR3 coding sequence is TGTGCCAGCAGTTACGGGACCCTGGGACTGCCTCTCGGGGAGCAGTACTTC. Protein sequence: CASSYGTLGLPLGEQYF. The V and J genes are TRBV6-2 or TRBV6-3 and TRBJ2-7; D might be TRBD2 (6 bases). This CDR3 contains 17 residues. V was cut by 2 bases and J by 7 bases, with 24 bases left in between. Per germline, CDR1 MNHEY and CDR2 SVGEGT.

The V call is TRBV6-2 or TRBV6-3, the J call TRBJ2-7; a weak D match, TRBD1 (5 bases). Germline CDR1 is MNHEY and CDR2 is SVGEGT. The CDR3 loop spans 15 amino acids. V was cut by 2 bases and J by 0 bases, with 11 bases left in between. The CDR3 nucleotides are TGTGCCAGCAGTTACGCAGGGCCCAGCTCCTACGAGCAGTACTTC. This encodes CASSYAGPSSYEQYF.

The table lists this clonotype with many counts. The chain joins TRBV30 to TRBJ1-2, with a possible D match to TRBD1 (5 bases). Germline lookup yields CDR1 GTSNPN and CDR2 SVGIG (reference sequence). The CDR3 is 12 residues long. Trimming stripped 5 bases from V and 7 bases from J, with 14 bases between. CDR3 nucleotides: TGTGCCTGGTTTGGGGCCTCAATTGGCTACACCTTC. This codes for CAWFGASIGYTF.

V gene TRBV27 combines with J gene TRBJ2-5, with 9 bases aligning to TRBD2. Germline CDR1 and CDR2: MNHEY and SMNVEV (reference sequence). V lost 2 bases, J lost 4 bases, and 5 bases stayed unmatched. The CDR3 totals 15 residues. CDR3 protein: CASSLIAGDGETQYF. The CDR3 DNA is TGTGCCAGCAGTTTAATAGCGGGAGATGGAGAGACCCAGTACTTC.

The count of this clonotype is one. The rearrangement joins TRBV28 to TRBJ2-5; a weak D match, TRBD1 (6 bases). The CDR3 runs to 14 residues. CDR1 MDHEN and CDR2 SYDVKM come from the germline V gene. The ends were cut back, 6 bases at V and 2 bases at J, with 13 bases in the middle. This CDR3 reads CASRTDRPQETQYF. CDR3 nucleotides: TGTGCCAGCAGGACCGACAGGCCTCAAGAGACCCAGTACTTC. Based on the CDR3 plus reference TRBV28 and TRBJ2-5, the full variable domain is DVKVTQSSRYLVKRTGEKVFLECVQDMDHENMFWYRQDPGLGLRLIYFSYDVKMKEKGDIPEGYSVSREKKERFSLILESASTNQTSMYLCASRTDRPQETQYFGPGTRLLVL.

This chain joins TRBV29-1 and TRBJ2-5; possibly TRBD2 for D (5 bases). This CDR3 comprises 13 residues. V lost 3 bases, J lost 7 bases, and 15 bases lay in between. The V gene's germline CDR1 is SQVTM and CDR2 ANQGSEA. The CDR3 bases are TGCAGCGTTGAGGCAGCCGGGATCAGGACCCAGTACTTC. Translated: CSVEAAGIRTQYF.